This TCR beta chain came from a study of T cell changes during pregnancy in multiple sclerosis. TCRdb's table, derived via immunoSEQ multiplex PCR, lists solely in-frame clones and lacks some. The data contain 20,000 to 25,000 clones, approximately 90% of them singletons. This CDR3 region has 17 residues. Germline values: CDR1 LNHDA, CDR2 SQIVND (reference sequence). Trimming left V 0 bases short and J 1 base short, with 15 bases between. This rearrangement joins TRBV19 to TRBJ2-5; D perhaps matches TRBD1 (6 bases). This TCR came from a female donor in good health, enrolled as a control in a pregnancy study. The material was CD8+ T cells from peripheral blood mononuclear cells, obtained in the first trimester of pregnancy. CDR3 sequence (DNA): TGTGCCAGTAGTATAGATCGTGTCAGGGGCCTCCAAGAGACCCAGTACTTC. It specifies CASSIDRVRGLQETQYF.